The sequence of this TCR beta chain was determined in a study of blood T cell repertoires in COVID-19. Overall study: There were acute and convalescent COVID-19 samples, and they came from the United States, Italy and Spain. From T cells, B-cell-depleted T cells, or PBMCs came the material, which was cDNA or gDNA.

TCRdb's copy holds only in-frame clones and misses some; the assay was immunoSEQ multiplex PCR. The sample carries tens of thousands of clones, about 85% recorded once. This CDR3 is built from 15 residues. Trimming shortened V by 4 bases and J by 0 bases, and 10 bases separated the two germline ends. Material for sequencing was peripheral blood. The V gene is TRBV23-1, the J gene TRBJ1-3, with D possibly matching TRBD1 (5 bases). TRBV23-1 is classed as an ORF, of uncertain function. This clonotype originated in a man aged 55 to 69 with active or convalescent COVID-19. The CDR3 bases are TGCGCCAGCAGTCCGACAGAGAGCTCTGGAAACACCATATATTTT. Its translation: CASSPTESSGNTIYF.